A single sample is the source of the 25 T cell receptor beta chains below, sequenced in a study of tumor-infiltrating lymphocytes in localized non-small cell lung cancer. Assay used: immunoSEQ multiplex PCR; TCRdb lists only in-frame clones, some missing. This sample has about 9,000 clones, with almost 70% found just once. Sample: uninvolved lung tissue not adjacent to the tumor. These receptors all stem from a human donor with non-small cell lung cancer.

The V and J genes are TRBV5-6 and TRBJ2-7; the D is unclear. The CDR3 has 15 amino acids. Germline loops: CDR1 SGHDT, CDR2 YYEEEE. Trimming shortened V by 2 bases and J by 4 bases, and 16 bases separated the two germline ends. CDR3 sequence reads: CASSFSDLTPYEQYF. CDR3 DNA: TGTGCCAGCAGCTTTTCGGACCTCACCCCGTACGAGCAGTACTTC.

This clone is labeled medium-sized. The chain is built from TRBV28 and TRBJ2-2; 11 nucleotides agree with TRBD1. Germline trimming cut 8 bases from V and 2 bases from J; bases unmatched to any gene: 4. CDR3 size: 15 residues. Germline V gene data show CDR1 as MDHEN and CDR2 as SYDVKM. In DNA, the CDR3 is TGTGCCAGCTGGGACAGGGGGATAAACACCGGGGAGCTGTTTTTT. Protein product: CASWDRGINTGELFF.

The chain carries TRBV2 and TRBJ1-2, with D unresolved. The CDR3 sequence is 12 residues long. The V gene's germline CDR1 is SNHLY and CDR2 FYNNEI. V lost 0 bases to trimming and J lost 4 bases, with 3 bases between them. CDR3 coding DNA: TGTGCCAGCAGTGAAGCTGGCTATGGCTACACCTTC. It codes for CASSEAGYGYTF.

V usage is TRBV9 and J usage is TRBJ2-5; the match to TRBD1 covers 7 bases. The CDR3 runs 13 residues. Trimming removed 4 bases from V and 5 bases from J; junction bases left unmatched: 5. Germline V gives CDR1 SGDLS, CDR2 YYNGEE. The CDR3 nucleotides read TGTGCCAGCAGCTTATCGACAGGGGAGACCCAGTACTTC. Amino acids: CASSLSTGETQYF.

This clone ranks as medium-sized. The gene calls are TRBV5-6 and TRBJ2-2, with unresolved D. The germline CDR1 and CDR2 sequences are SGHDT and YYEEEE. This CDR3 comprises 14 residues. Between the trimmed V and J ends, which lost 4 bases and 0 bases, there was a span of 7 bases. The CDR3 sequence: CASSPAANTGELFF. The CDR3 coding sequence is TGTGCCAGCAGCCCCGCCGCGAACACCGGGGAGCTGTTTTTT.

The gene calls are TRBV5-6 and TRBJ1-1; D might be TRBD1 (6 bases). The CDR3 has 11 residues. V gave up 3 bases and J gave up 12 bases, with 12 bases separating them. Per germline, CDR1 SGHDT and CDR2 YYEEEE. CDR3 loop: CASSWGATSFF. CDR3 nucleotide sequence: TGTGCCAGCAGCTGGGGGGCGACGTCTTTCTTT.

The chain links TRBV7-9 to TRBJ2-7; 7 bases are shared with TRBD2. V was clipped by 3 bases and J by 1 base; unmatched bases: 6. The CDR3 totals 15 residues. Germline V lookup: CDR1 SEHNR, CDR2 FQNEAQ (reference sequence). Written as DNA, the CDR3 is TGTGCCAGCAGCTTTAGTAGCGGGTCATCCTACGAGCAGTACTTC. It encodes CASSFSSGSSYEQYF.

This clone rates as medium-sized. CDR3 in DNA: TGCAGTGCCCGGGGCGATGAGCAGTTCTTC. Translating it yields CSARGDEQFF. The chain combines TRBV20-1 with TRBJ2-1; D is possibly TRBD1 or TRBD2 (5 bases each). The CDR3 spans 10 residues. The germline V and J ends were trimmed by 6 bases and 8 bases, with 8 bases remaining between them. Germline V lookup: CDR1 DFQATT, CDR2 SNEGSKA (reference sequence).

This sequence joins TRBV7-9 and TRBJ1-4; no clear D gene. The length of the CDR3 is 15 residues. From germline, CDR1 is SEHNR and CDR2 FQNEAQ (reference sequence). Trimming took 2 bases from V and 1 from J, leaving 8 bases between them. CDR3 nucleotides: TGTGCCAGCAGCTTAAATGAAGTAACTAATGAAAAACTGTTTTTT. It encodes CASSLNEVTNEKLFF.

The chain employs TRBV27 and TRBJ2-2; no reliable D call. Trimming removed 6 bases at V and 1 base at J, with 9 bases between. From germline, CDR1 is MNHEY and CDR2 SMNVEV (reference sequence). CDR3 size: 14 residues. The chain's CDR3 is CASRPLLNTGELFF. As DNA, the CDR3 is TGTGCCAGCAGGCCCTTATTGAACACCGGGGAGCTGTTTTTT.

The chain recombines TRBV19 with TRBJ2-4; TRBD1 agrees at 8 bases. V dropped 5 bases and J dropped 3; count of bases not matched to a gene: 3. The CDR3 contains 14 residues. Germline-derived CDR1 and CDR2 are LNHDA and SQIVND (reference sequence). DNA of the CDR3: TGTGCCAGTAGTTCAGGGGGCCTCAAAAACATTCAGTACTTC. This translates into CASSSGGLKNIQYF.

In its sample, this clone was seen once. J is TRBJ2-2 and V is TRBV28; no clear D. CDR1 is MDHEN and CDR2 is SYDVKM in the germline V gene. This CDR3 is built from 12 residues. V was shortened by 5 bases and J by 4 bases, with 5 bases between the two germline ends. This chain's CDR3 is CASSPTTGELFF. Here the CDR3 DNA reads TGTGCCAGCAGTCCCACCACCGGGGAGCTGTTTTTT.

The chain employs TRBV18 and TRBJ2-7, with D unclear. V lost 3 bases and J 5 bases, leaving 17 bases between the germline ends. Germline CDR1 is KGHSH and CDR2 is LQKENI. There are 15 residues in the CDR3. The CDR3 nucleotides are TGTGCCAGCTCACCTAAAGACCTGTGGGTTCACGAGCAGTACTTC. Residues: CASSPKDLWVHEQYF. The entire variable domain, with the rest obtained from reference TRBV18 and TRBJ2-7, is as follows: NAGVMQNPRHLVRRRGQEARLRCSPMKGHSHVYWYRQLPEEGLKFMVYLQKENIIDESGMPKERFSAEFPKEGPSILRIQQVVRGDSAAYFCASSPKDLWVHEQYFGPGTRLTVT.

This clone has a single count. The genes are TRBV4-3 and TRBJ2-1; D remains ambiguous. The V gene's germline CDR1 is LGHNA and CDR2 YSLEER. Trimming cost V 0 bases and J 10 bases, with 13 bases left between them. This CDR3 is 14 amino acids long. The CDR3 coding sequence is TGCGCCAGCAGCCAAGAGACCGCGCCCCGCGAGCAGTTCTTC. This gives the protein CASSQETAPREQFF.

This chain links TRBV4-1 with TRBJ2-6, with TRBD2 matching over 8 bases. This CDR3 comprises 20 residues. J lost 3 bases, V lost 3 bases, and 16 bases had no gene match. Germline values: CDR1 MGHRA, CDR2 YSYEKL. CDR3 loop: CASSHSGGVMGLGGANVLTF. CDR3 coding DNA: TGCGCCAGCAGCCATTCGGGGGGGGTAATGGGGCTCGGTGGGGCCAACGTCCTGACTTTC.

The chain employs TRBV30 and TRBJ2-7, with D tentatively TRBD2 (5 bases). Deletions cut 6 bases from V and 4 bases from J, with 13 bases between. The CDR3 consists of 12 residues. Germline V gives CDR1 GTSNPN, CDR2 SVGIG (reference sequence). CDR3 DNA: TGTGCCTGCACGGCCCCGGGATACGAGCAGTACTTC. Protein: CACTAPGYEQYF.

The gene calls are TRBV29-1 and TRBJ1-5, with D possibly matching TRBD1 (6 bases). The CDR3 is 13 residues long. The V end lost 4 bases, the J end lost 7 bases, and 14 bases lay between the germline ends. Germline V gene sequence: CDR1 SQVTM, CDR2 ANQGSEA. The CDR3 region is CSVASGVGQPQHF. CDR3 nucleotide sequence: TGCAGCGTTGCCTCAGGGGTAGGGCAGCCCCAGCATTTT. Together with reference TRBV29-1 and TRBJ1-5, the CDR3 gives the full variable domain: SAVISQKPSRDICQRGTSLTIQCQVDSQVTMMFWYRQQPGQSLTLIATANQGSEATYESGFVIDKFPISRPNLTFSTLTVSNMSPEDSSIYLCSVASGVGQPQHFGDGTRLSIL.

In its sample, this clone ranks as medium-sized. This chain joins TRBV10-1 and TRBJ2-3; 8 positions agree with TRBD1. Trimming took 4 bases from V and 1 from J; bases not matched to a gene: 7. The CDR3 runs to 16 residues. The germline V gene encodes CDR1 WNHNN and CDR2 SYGVQD (reference sequence). DNA of the CDR3: TGCGCCAGCAGTGGGGGACCGGACAGGGGCACAGATACGCAGTATTTT. It yields the protein CASSGGPDRGTDTQYF.

This chain connects TRBV9 to TRBJ2-3; D not resolved. Germline-derived CDR1 and CDR2 are SGDLS and YYNGEE. V was clipped by 4 bases and J by 2 bases, with 17 bases between them. The CDR3 length is 16 residues. The CDR3 sequence: CASSPPWALYTDTQYF. The DNA for the CDR3 is TGTGCCAGCAGCCCCCCGTGGGCCCTCTACACAGATACGCAGTATTTT. The whole variable domain, remainder taken from reference TRBV9 and TRBJ2-3, is DSGVTQTPKHLITATGQRVTLRCSPRSGDLSVYWYQQSLDQGLQFLIQYYNGEERAKGNILERFSAQQFPDLHSELNLSSLELGDSALYFCASSPPWALYTDTQYFGPGTRLTVL.

The chain links TRBV28 to TRBJ1-1; D remains ambiguous. Germline values: CDR1 MDHEN, CDR2 SYDVKM. CDR3 length: 12 residues. The V and J ends lost 6 bases and 11 bases respectively, with 16 bases between them. CDR3 coding DNA: TGTGCCAGCAGCCAGACCCGGATGGAGGCTTTCTTT. Its protein product is CASSQTRMEAFF.

The genes are TRBV9 and TRBJ2-7; D unclear. V was shortened by 0 bases and J by 3 bases, with 7 bases between the two germline ends. Germline lookup yields CDR1 SGDLS and CDR2 YYNGEE. This CDR3 has 13 amino acids. CDR3 nucleotide sequence: TGTGCCAGCAGCGTAGGAGGCCGCTACGAGCAGTACTTC. It yields the protein CASSVGGRYEQYF.

V gene TRBV6-5 combines with J gene TRBJ1-2; maybe TRBD1 (5 bases). V was pared by 6 bases and J by 8 bases, with 13 bases between. The CDR3 length is 12 residues. CDR1 and CDR2 from the germline V gene are MNHEY and SVGAGI. Here the CDR3 DNA reads TGTGCCAGCAGGGAGGGGTCCGGGGGCTACACCTTC. This translates into CASREGSGGYTF.

The chain links TRBV28 to TRBJ2-5, with D tentatively TRBD1 or TRBD2 (5 bases each). The V end was cut by 5 bases, the J end by 5 bases, with 9 bases between. The CDR3 has 12 residues. Per the germline V gene, CDR1 is MDHEN and CDR2 is SYDVKM. The CDR3 sequence is CASSLWGETQYF. The DNA of the CDR3 is TGTGCCAGCAGTCTCTGGGGGGAGACCCAGTACTTC. The full variable domain, rest sourced from reference TRBV28 and TRBJ2-5, is DVKVTQSSRYLVKRTGEKVFLECVQDMDHENMFWYRQDPGLGLRLIYFSYDVKMKEKGDIPEGYSVSREKKERFSLILESASTNQTSMYLCASSLWGETQYFGPGTRLLVL.

V usage is TRBV7-9 and J usage is TRBJ2-3; 12 bases match TRBD2. The V gene end was trimmed by 4 bases and the J gene end by 8 bases; junction bases not matched to a gene: 10. The CDR3 extends over 16 amino acids. The germline V gene has CDR1 SEHNR and CDR2 FQNEAQ (reference sequence). Here the CDR3 reads CASSSEGASGRGTQYF. CDR3 sequence (DNA): TGTGCCAGCAGCTCCGAGGGGGCTAGCGGGAGGGGTACGCAGTATTTT.

This clone was detected once. CDR3: CASSPQGAQNIQYF. The CDR3 coding sequence is TGTGCCAGCAGCCCACAGGGGGCCCAAAACATTCAGTACTTC. The rearrangement uses TRBV7-2 and TRBJ2-4; 9 positions agree with TRBD1. Germline CDR1 is SGHTA and CDR2 is FQGNSA. The junction had 4 bases not matched to a gene; V was cut back by 5 bases and J by 5 bases. The CDR3 runs 14 residues.